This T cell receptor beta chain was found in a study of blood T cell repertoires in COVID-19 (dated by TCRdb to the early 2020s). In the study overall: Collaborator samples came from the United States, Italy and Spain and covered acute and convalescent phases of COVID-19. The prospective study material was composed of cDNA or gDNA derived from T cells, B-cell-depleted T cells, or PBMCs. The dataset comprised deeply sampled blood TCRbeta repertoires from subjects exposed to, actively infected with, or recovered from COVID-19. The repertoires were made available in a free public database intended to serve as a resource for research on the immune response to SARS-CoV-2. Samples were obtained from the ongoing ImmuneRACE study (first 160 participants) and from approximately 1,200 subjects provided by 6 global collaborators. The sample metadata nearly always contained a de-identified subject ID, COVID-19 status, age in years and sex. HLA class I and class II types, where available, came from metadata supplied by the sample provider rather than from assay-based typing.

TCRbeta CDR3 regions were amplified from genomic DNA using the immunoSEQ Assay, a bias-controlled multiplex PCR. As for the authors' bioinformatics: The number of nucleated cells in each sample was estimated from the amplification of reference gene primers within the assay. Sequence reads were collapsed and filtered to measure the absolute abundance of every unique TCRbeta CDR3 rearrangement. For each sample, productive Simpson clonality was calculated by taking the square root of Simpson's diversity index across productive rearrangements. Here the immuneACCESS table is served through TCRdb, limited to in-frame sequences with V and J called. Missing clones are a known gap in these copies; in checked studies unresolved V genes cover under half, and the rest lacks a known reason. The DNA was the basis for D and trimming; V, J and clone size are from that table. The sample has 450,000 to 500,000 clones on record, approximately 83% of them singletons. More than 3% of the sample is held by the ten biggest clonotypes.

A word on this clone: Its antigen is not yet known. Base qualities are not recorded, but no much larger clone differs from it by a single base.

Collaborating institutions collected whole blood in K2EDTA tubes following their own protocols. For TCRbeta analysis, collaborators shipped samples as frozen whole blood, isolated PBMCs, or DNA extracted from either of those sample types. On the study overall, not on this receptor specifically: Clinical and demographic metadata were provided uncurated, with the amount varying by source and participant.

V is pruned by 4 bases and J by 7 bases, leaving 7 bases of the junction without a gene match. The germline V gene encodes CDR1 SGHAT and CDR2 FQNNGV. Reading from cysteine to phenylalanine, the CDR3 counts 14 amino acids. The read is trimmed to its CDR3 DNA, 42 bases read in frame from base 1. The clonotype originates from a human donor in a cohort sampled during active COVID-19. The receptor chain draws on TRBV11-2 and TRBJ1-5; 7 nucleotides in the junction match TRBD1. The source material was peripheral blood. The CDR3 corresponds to CASSSIDREQPQHF. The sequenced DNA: TGTGCCAGCAGCTCGATTGACAGGGAGCAGCCCCAGCATTTT.